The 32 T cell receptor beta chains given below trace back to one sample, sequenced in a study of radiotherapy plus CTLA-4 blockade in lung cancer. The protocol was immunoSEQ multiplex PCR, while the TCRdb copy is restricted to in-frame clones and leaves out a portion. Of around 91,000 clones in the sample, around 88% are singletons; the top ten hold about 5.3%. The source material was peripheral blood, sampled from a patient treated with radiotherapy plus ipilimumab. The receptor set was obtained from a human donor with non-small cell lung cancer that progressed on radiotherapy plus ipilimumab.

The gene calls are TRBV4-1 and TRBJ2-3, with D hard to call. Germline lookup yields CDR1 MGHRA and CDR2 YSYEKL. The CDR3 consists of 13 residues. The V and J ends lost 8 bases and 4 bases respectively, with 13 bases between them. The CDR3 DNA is TGCGCCAGCTCCAATCCTCCGGCAGATACGCAGTATTTT. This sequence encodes CASSNPPADTQYF.

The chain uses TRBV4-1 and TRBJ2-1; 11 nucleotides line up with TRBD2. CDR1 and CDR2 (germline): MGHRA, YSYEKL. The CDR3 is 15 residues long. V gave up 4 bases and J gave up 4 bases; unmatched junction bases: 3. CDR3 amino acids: CASSLGLAEYNEQFF. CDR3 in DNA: TGCGCCAGCAGCCTGGGACTAGCGGAGTACAATGAGCAGTTCTTC.

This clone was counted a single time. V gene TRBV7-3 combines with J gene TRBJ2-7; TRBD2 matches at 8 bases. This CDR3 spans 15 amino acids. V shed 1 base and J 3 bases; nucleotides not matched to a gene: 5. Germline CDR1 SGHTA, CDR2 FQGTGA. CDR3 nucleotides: TGTGCCAGCAGCTTAAGTGGGACTAGTGGCTACGAGCAGTACTTC. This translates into CASSLSGTSGYEQYF.

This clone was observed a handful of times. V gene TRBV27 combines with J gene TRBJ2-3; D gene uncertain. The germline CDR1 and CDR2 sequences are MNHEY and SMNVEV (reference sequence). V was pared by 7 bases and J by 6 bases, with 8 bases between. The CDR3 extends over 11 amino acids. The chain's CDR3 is CASKVRDTQYF. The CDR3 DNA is TGTGCCAGCAAGGTGCGGGATACGCAGTATTTT.

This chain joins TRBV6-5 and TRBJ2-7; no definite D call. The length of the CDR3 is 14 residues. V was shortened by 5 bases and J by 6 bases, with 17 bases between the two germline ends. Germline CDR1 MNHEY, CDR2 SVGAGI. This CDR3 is CASSDHPAGIEQYF. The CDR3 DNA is TGTGCCAGCAGTGACCACCCCGCCGGAATCGAGCAGTACTTC.

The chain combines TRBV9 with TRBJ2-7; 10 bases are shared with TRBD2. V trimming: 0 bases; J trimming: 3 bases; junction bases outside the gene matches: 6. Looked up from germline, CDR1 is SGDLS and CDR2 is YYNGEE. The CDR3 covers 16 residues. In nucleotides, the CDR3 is TGTGCCAGCAGCGTAGCGGGGACTAGCGCCATCTACGAGCAGTACTTC. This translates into CASSVAGTSAIYEQYF.

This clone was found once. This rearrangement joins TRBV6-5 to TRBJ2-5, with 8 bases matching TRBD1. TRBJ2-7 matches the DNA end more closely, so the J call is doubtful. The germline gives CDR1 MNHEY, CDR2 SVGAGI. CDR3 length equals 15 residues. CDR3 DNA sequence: TGTGCCAGCAGTTACTCGAGTCAGGGGGCTAACGAGCAGTACTTC. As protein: CASSYSSQGANEQYF.

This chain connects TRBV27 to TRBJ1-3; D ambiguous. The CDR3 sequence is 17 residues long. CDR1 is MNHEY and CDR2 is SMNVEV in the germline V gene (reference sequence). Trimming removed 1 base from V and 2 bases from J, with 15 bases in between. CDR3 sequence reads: CASSLFEGSLPGNTIYF. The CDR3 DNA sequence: TGTGCCAGCAGTTTATTTGAGGGTTCTCTCCCTGGAAACACCATATATTTT.

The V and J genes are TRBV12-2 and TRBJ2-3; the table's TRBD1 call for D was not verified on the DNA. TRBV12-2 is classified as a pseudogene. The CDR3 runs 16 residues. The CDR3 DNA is TGTGCAAGTCGCTTAGGGAACCGGACAGGGGAAGATACGCAGTATTTT. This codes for CASRLGNRTGEDTQYF.

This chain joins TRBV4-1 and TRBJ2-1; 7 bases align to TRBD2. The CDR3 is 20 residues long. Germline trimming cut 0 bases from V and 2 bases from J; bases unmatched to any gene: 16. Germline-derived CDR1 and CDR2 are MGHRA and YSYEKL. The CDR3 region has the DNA TGCGCCAGCAGCCAAGATAAGGGTTCTTGGGCGGGAGTCACCTACAATGAGCAGTTCTTC. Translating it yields CASSQDKGSWAGVTYNEQFF.

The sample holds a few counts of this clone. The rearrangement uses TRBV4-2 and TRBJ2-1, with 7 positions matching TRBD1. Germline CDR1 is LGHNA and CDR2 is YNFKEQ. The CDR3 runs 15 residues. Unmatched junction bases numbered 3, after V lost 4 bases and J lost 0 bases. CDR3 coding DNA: TGTGCCAGCAGCCCTAGACAGGGCTCCTACAATGAGCAGTTCTTC. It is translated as CASSPRQGSYNEQFF.

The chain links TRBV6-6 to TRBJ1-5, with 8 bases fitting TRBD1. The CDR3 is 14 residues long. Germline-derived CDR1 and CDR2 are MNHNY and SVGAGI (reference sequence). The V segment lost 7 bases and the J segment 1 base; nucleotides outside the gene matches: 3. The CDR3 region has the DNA TGTGCCAGCAACTGGGACAGGAGCAATCAGCCCCAGCATTTT. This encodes CASNWDRSNQPQHF.

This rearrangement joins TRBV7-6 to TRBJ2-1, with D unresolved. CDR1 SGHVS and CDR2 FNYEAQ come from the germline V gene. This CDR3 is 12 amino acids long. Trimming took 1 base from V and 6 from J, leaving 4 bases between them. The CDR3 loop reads CASSLVVNEQFF. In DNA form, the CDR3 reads TGTGCCAGCAGCTTAGTCGTCAATGAGCAGTTCTTC.

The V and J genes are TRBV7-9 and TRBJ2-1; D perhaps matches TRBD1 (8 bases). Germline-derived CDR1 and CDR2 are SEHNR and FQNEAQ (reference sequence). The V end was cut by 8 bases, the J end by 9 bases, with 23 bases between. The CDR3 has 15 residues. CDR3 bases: TGTGCCAGCGGAACCGGGGGGACAGGCCTAGGTGAGCAGTTCTTC. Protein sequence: CASGTGGTGLGEQFF.

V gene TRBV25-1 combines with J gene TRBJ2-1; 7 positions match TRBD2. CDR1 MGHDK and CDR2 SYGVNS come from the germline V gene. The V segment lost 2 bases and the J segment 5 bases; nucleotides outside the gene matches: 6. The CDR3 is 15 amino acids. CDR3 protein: CASSEGAGVNNEQFF. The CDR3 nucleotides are TGTGCCAGCAGTGAAGGTGCGGGGGTGAACAATGAGCAGTTCTTC.

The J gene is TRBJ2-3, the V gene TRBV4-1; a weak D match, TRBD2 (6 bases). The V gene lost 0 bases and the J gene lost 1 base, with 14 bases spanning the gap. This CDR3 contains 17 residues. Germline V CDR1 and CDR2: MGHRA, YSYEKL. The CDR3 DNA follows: TGCGCCAGCAGCCAAGATTCCTCGGCTAGCGGCACAGATACGCAGTATTTT. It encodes CASSQDSSASGTDTQYF.

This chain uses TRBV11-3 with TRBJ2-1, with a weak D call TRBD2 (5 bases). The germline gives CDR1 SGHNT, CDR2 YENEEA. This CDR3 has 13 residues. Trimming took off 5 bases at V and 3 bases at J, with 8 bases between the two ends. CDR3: CASSLLVYNEQFF. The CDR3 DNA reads TGTGCCAGCAGCCTACTAGTCTACAATGAGCAGTTCTTC. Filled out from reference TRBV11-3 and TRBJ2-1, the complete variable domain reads EAGVVQSPRYKIIEKKQPVAFWCNPISGHNTLYWYLQNLGQGPELLIRYENEEAVDDSQLPKDRFSAERLKGVDSTLKIQPAELGDSAVYLCASSLLVYNEQFFGPGTRLTVL.

CDR3 amino acids: CASSQETGGGADTQYF. DNA of the CDR3: TGTGCCAGCAGCCAAGAAACCGGGGGGGGAGCAGATACGCAGTATTTT. The chain links TRBV5-4 to TRBJ2-3, with 8 positions matching TRBD2. The CDR3 has 16 amino acids. V gave up 4 bases and J gave up 4 bases; unmatched junction bases: 11. Looked up from germline, CDR1 is SGHNT and CDR2 is YYREEE (reference sequence). The whole variable domain, remainder taken from reference TRBV5-4 and TRBJ2-3, is ETGVTQSPTHLIKTRGQQVTLRCSSQSGHNTVSWYQQALGQGPQFIFQYYREEENGRGNFPPRFSGLQFPNYSSELNVNALELDDSALYLCASSQETGGGADTQYFGPGTRLTVL.

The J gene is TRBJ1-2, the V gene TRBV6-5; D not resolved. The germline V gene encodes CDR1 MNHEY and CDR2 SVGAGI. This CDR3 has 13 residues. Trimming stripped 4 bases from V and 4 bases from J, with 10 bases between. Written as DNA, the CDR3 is TGTGCCAGCAGTTTAGGATCGAGCTATGGCTACACCTTC. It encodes CASSLGSSYGYTF.

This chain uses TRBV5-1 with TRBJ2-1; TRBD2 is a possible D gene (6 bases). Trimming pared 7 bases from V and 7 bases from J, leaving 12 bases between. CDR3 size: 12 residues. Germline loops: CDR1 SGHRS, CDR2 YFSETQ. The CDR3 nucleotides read TGCGCCAGCGGTATGGCGGGGAATGAGCAGTTCTTC. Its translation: CASGMAGNEQFF.

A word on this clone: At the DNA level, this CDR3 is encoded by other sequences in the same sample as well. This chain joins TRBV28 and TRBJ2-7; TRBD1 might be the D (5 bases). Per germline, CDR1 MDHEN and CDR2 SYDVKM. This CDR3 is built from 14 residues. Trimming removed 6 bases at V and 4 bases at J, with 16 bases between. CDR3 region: CASSPPMGQYEQYF. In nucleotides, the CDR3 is TGTGCCAGCAGCCCCCCAATGGGGCAGTACGAGCAGTACTTC.

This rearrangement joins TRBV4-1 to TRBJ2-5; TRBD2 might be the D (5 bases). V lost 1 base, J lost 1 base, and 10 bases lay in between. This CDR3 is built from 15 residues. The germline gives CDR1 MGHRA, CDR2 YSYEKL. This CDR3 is CASSQAGMLQETQYF. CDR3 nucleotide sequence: TGCGCCAGCAGCCAAGCGGGGATGCTCCAAGAGACCCAGTACTTC.

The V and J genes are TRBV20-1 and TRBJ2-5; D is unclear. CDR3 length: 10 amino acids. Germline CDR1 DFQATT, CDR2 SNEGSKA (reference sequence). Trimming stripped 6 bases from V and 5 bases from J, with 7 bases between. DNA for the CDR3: TGCAGTGCCCTAACGGAGACCCAGTACTTC. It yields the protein CSALTETQYF.

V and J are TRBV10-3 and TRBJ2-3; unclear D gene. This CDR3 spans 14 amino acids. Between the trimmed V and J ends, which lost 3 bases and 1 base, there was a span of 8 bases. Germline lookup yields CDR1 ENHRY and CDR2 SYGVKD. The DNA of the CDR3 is TGTGCCATCAGTGACGCCCGGGGCACAGATACGCAGTATTTT. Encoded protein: CAISDARGTDTQYF.

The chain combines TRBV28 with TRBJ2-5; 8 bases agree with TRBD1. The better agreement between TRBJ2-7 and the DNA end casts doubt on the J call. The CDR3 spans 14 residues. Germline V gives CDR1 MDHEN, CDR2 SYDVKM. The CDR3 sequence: CASTRTGRGYEQYF. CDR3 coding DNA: TGTGCCAGCACCCGGACAGGGAGAGGCTACGAGCAGTACTTC.

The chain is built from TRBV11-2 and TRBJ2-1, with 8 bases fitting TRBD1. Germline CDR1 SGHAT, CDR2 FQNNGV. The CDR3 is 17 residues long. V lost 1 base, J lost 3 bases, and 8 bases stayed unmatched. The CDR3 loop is CASSLGFGQGGYNEQFF. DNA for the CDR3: TGTGCCAGCAGCTTAGGATTCGGACAGGGTGGCTACAATGAGCAGTTCTTC.

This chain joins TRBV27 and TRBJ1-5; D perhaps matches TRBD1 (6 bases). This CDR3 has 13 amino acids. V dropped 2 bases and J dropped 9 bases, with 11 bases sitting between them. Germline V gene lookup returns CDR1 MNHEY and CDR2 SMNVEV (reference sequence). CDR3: CASSLTGPRPQHF. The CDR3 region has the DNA TGTGCCAGCAGTTTAACAGGGCCTCGGCCCCAGCATTTT.

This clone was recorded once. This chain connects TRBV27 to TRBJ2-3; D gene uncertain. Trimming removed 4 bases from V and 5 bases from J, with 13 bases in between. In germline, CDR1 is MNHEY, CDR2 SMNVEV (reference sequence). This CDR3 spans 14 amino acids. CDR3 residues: CASSYGYSVDTQYF. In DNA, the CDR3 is TGTGCCAGCAGTTACGGGTACTCGGTAGATACGCAGTATTTT.

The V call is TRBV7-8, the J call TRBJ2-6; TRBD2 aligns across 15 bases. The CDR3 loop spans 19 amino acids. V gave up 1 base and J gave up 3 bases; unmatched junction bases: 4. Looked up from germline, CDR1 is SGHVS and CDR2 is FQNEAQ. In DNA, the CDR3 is TGTGCCAGCAGCTTAGGGACTAGCGGGAGGGGATTTGGGGCCAACGTCCTGACTTTC. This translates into CASSLGTSGRGFGANVLTF.

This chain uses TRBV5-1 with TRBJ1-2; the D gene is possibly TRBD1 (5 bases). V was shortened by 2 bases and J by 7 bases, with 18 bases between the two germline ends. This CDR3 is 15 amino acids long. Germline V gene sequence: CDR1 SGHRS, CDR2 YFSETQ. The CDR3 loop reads CASSLPGPGVAGYTF. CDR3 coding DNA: TGCGCCAGCAGCTTACCGGGACCAGGTGTGGCTGGCTACACCTTC.

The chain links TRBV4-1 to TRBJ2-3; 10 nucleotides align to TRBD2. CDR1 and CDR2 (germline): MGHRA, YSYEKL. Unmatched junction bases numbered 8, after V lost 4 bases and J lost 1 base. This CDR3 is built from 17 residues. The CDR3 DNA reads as TGCGCCAGCAGCCCGTTCCCCGGGACTAGCGGCACAGATACGCAGTATTTT. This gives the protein CASSPFPGTSGTDTQYF.

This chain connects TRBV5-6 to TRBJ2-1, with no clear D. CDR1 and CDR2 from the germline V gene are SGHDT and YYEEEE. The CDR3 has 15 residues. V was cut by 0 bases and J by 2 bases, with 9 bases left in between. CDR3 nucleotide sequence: TGTGCCAGCAGCTTGGGGTCAAATCCCTACAATGAGCAGTTCTTC. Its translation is CASSLGSNPYNEQFF.